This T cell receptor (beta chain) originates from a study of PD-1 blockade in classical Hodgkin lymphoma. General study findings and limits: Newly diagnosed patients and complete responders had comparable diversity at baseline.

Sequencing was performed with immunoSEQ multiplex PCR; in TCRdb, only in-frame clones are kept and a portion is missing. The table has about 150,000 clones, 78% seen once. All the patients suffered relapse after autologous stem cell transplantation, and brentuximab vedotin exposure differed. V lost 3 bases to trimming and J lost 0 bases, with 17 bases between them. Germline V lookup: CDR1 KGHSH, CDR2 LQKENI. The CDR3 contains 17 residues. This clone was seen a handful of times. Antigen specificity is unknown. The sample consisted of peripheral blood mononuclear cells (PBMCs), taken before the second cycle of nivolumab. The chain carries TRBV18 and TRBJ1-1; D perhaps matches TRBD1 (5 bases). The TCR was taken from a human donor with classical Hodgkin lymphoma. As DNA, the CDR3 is TGTGCCAGCTCACCCCGGGACGGCGGTGGGTTGAACACTGAAGCTTTCTTT. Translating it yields CASSPRDGGGLNTEAFF.